This T cell receptor (beta chain) was obtained from a study of shared clonotypes between healthy human individuals. Study-level findings and limits: The represented genetic and exposure-history diversity was limited by the small number of donors.

Profiled with immunoSEQ multiplex PCR; TCRdb holds only in-frame clones, not every one. Here the sample spans fewer than 400,000 clones, approximately 79% being singletons. V was clipped by 4 bases and J by 0 bases, with 11 bases between them. CDR3 size: 16 residues. Germline values: CDR1 SGHRS, CDR2 YFSETQ. Regarding this clone: The target antigen is unknown.

Sequencing was performed on memory CD4+ T cells sorted from blood. Subset denoted: CD45RA-negative fraction. The TCR comes from a young man in good health. V gene TRBV5-1 combines with J gene TRBJ2-6, with D maybe TRBD2 (6 bases). In DNA, the CDR3 is TGCGCCAGCAGCAGGGACGGGAGCTCTGGGGCCAACGTCCTGACTTTC. This gives the protein CASSRDGSSGANVLTF.